This TCR beta chain appears in the sequencing data of a study of T cells in localized non-small cell lung cancer. Per germline, CDR1 LNHDA and CDR2 SQIVND (reference sequence). This CDR3 contains 14 residues. Trimming shortened V by 5 bases and J by 4 bases, and 14 bases separated the two germline ends. Libraries were prepared by immunoSEQ multiplex PCR; TCRdb keeps only in-frame clonotypes and omits some of them. Found here are roughly 2,000 clones, approximately 29% of them singletons; the top ten hold about a sixth. The material was normal lung tissue next to the tumor, obtained before any cancer treatment. This clonotype was obtained from a woman aged 40-69 years with stage II squamous cell lung carcinoma. The V and J genes are TRBV19 and TRBJ1-2; the D is unclear. The CDR3 loop is CASSPPSRSYGYTF. Written as DNA, the CDR3 is TGTGCCAGTAGTCCCCCTTCCAGATCCTATGGCTACACCTTC.